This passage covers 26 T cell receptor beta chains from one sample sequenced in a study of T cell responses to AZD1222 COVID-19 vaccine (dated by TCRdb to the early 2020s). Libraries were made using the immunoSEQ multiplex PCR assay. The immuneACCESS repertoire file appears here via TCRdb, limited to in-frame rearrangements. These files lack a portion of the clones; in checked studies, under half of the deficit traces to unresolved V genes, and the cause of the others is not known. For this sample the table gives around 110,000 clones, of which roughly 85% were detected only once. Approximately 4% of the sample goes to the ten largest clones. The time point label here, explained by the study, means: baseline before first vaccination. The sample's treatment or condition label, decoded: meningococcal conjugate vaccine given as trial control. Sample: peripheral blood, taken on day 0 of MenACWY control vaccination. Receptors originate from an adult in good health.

The CDR3 protein is CASERETNNSPLHF. The CDR3 DNA reads as TGTGCCAGCGAACGAGAGACGAATAATTCACCCCTCCACTTT. This rearrangement joins TRBV7-2 to TRBJ1-6, with D uncertain. The CDR3 has 14 amino acids. Germline CDR1 is SGHTA and CDR2 is FQGNSA. V shed 8 bases and J shed 5 bases, with 13 bases lying between them.

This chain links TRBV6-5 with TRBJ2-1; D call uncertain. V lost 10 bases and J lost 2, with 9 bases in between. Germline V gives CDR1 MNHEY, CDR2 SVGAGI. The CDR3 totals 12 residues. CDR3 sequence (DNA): TGTGCCACTAGGAGTACCTACAATGAGCAGTTCTTC. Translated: CATRSTYNEQFF.

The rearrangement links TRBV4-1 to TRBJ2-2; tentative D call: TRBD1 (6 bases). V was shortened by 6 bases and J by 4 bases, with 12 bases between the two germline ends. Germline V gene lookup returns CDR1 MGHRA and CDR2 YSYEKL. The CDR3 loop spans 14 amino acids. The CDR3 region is CASRPGQFTGELFF. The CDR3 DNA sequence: TGCGCCAGCAGGCCAGGACAGTTCACCGGGGAGCTGTTTTTT.

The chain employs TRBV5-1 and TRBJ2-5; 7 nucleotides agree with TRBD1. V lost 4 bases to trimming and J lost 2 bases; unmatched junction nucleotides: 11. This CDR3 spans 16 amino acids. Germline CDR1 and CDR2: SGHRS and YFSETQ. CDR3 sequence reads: CASSPGVGTDQETQYF. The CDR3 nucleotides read TGCGCCAGCAGCCCCGGAGTCGGGACAGATCAAGAGACCCAGTACTTC. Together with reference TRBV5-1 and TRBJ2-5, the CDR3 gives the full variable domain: KAGVTQTPRYLIKTRGQQVTLSCSPISGHRSVSWYQQTPGQGLQFLFEYFSETQRNKGNFPGRFSGRQFSNSRSEMNVSTLELGDSALYLCASSPGVGTDQETQYFGPGTRLLVL.

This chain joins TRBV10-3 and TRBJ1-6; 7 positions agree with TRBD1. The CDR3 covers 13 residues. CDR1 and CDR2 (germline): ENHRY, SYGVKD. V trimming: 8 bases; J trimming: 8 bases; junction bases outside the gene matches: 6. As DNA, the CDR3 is TGTGCCATCTGGACAGGTTTGGATTCACCCCTCCACTTT. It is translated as CAIWTGLDSPLHF.

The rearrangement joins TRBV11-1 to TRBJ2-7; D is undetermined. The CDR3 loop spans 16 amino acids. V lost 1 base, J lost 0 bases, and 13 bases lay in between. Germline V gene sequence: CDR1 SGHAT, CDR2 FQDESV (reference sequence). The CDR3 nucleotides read TGTGCCAGCAGCTTAGGATTCAGTTTGAGCTCCTACGAGCAGTACTTC. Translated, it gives CASSLGFSLSSYEQYF.

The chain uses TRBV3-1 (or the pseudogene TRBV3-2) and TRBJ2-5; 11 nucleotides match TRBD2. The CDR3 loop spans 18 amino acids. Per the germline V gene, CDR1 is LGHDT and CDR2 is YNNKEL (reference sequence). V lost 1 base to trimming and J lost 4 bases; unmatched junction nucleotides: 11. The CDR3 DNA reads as TGTGCCAGCAGCCAAGTGAGGGTAGCGGGGGGGATAGGAGAGACCCAGTACTTC. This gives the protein CASSQVRVAGGIGETQYF.

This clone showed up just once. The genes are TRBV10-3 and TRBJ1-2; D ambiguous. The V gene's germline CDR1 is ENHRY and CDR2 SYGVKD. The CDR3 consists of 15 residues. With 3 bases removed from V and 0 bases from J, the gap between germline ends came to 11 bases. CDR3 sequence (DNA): TGTGCCATCAGTGAAAAGGGTTCCGCTAACTATGGCTACACCTTC. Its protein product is CAISEKGSANYGYTF.

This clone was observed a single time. CDR3 in DNA: TGCGCCAGCAGCTTGGTTACAGGGTATGGGACCGGGGAGCTGTTTTTT. Protein: CASSLVTGYGTGELFF. The chain uses TRBV5-1 and TRBJ2-2; D is possibly TRBD1 (6 bases). The CDR3 runs to 16 residues. Between the trimmed V and J ends, which lost 0 bases and 5 bases, there was a span of 14 bases. Germline V CDR1 and CDR2: SGHRS, YFSETQ.

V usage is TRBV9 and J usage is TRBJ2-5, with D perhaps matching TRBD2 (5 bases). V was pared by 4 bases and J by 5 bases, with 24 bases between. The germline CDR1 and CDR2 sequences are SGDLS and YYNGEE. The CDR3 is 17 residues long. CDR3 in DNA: TGTGCCAGCAGCCCCCGACTGGGCCCCCCCCCGGGGGAGACCCAGTACTTC. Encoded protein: CASSPRLGPPPGETQYF.

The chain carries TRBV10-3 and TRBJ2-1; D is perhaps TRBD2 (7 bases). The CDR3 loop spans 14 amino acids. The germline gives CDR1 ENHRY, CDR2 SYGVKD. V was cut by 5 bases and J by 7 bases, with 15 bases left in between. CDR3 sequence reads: CAISSGGPVNEQFF. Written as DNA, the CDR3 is TGTGCCATCAGTTCCGGGGGGCCGGTGAATGAGCAGTTCTTC.

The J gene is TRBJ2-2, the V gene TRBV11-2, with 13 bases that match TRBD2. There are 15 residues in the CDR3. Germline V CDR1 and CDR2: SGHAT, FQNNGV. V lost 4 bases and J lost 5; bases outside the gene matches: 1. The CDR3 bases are TGTGCCAGCAGCTGGACTAGCGGGGGAACCGGGGAGCTGTTTTTT. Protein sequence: CASSWTSGGTGELFF.

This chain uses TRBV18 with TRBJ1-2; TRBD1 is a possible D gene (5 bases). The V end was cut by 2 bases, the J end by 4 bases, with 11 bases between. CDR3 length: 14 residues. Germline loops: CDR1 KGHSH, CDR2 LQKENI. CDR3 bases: TGTGCCAGCTCACCAGTTGGACAAAGCTATGGCTACACCTTC. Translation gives CASSPVGQSYGYTF.

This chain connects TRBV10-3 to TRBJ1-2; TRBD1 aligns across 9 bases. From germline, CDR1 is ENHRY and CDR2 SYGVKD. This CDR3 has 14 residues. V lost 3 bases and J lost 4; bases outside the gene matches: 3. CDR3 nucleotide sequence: TGTGCCATCAGTGATGGACAGGGGAGCTATGGCTACACCTTC. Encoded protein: CAISDGQGSYGYTF.

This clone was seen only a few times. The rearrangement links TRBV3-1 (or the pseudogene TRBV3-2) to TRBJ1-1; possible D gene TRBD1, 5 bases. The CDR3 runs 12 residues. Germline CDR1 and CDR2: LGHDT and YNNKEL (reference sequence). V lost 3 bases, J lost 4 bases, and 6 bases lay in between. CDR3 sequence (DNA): TGTGCCAGCAGCCAGGGACGCACTGAAGCTTTCTTT. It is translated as CASSQGRTEAFF.

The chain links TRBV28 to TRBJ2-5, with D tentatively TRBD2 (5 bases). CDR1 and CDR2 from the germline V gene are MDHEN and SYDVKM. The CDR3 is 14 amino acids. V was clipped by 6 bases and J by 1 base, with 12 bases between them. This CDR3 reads CASSSLGVQETQYF. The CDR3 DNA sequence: TGTGCCAGCAGCTCTCTCGGGGTCCAAGAGACCCAGTACTTC.

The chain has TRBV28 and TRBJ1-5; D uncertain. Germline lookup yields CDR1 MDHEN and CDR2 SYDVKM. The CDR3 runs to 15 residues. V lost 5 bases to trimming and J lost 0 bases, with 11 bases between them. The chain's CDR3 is CASSPPRYSNQPQHF. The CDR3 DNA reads TGTGCCAGCAGTCCCCCTCGGTATAGCAATCAGCCCCAGCATTTT.

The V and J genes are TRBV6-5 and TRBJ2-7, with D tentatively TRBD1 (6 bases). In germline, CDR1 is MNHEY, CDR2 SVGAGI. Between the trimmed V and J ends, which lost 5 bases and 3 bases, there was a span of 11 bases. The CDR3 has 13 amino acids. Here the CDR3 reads CASSPGQIYEQYF. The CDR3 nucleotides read TGTGCCAGCAGTCCGGGACAAATCTACGAGCAGTACTTC.

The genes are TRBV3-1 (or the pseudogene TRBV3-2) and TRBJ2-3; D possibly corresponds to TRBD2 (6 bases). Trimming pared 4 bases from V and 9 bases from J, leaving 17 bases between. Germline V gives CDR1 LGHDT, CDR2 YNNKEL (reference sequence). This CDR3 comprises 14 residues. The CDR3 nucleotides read TGTGCCAGCAGCCGGGCGGGACCCCAATCCACGCAGTATTTT. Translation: CASSRAGPQSTQYF.

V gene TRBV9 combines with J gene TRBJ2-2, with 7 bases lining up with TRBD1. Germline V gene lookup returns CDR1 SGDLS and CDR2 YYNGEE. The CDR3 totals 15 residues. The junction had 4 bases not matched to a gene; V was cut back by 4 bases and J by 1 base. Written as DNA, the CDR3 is TGTGCCAGCAGCCGGGACAGACTGAACACCGGGGAGCTGTTTTTT. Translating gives CASSRDRLNTGELFF.

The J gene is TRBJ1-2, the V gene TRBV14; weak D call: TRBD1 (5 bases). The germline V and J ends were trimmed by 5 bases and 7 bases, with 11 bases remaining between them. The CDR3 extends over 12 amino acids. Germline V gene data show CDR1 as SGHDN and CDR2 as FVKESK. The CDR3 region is CASSAGRRGYTF. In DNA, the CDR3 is TGTGCCAGCAGCGCGGGGCGGCGTGGCTACACCTTC.

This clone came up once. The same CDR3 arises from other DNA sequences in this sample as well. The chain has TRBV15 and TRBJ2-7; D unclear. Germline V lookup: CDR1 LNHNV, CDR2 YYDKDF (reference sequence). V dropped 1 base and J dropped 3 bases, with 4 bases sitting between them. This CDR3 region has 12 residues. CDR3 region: CATSRGSYEQYF. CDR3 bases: TGTGCCACCAGCAGAGGCAGCTACGAGCAGTACTTC.

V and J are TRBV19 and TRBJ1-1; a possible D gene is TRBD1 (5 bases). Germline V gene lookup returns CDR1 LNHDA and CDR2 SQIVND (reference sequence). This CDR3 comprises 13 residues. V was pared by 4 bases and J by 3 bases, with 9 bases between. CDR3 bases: TGTGCCAGTAGTACGGACACGTACACTGAAGCTTTCTTT. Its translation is CASSTDTYTEAFF.

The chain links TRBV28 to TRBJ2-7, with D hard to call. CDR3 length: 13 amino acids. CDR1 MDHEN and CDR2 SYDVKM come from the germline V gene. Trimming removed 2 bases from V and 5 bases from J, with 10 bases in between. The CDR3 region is CASSLRVRHEQYF. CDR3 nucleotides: TGTGCCAGCAGTTTACGGGTTCGGCACGAGCAGTACTTC.

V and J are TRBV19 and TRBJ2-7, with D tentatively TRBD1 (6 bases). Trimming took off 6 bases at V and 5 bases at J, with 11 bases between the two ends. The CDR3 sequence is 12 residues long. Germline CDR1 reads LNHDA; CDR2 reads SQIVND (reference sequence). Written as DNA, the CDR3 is TGTGCCAGTAGCGGCAGGGGAAACGAGCAGTACTTC. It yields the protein CASSGRGNEQYF. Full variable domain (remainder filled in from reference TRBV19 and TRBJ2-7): DGGITQSPKYLFRKEGQNVTLSCEQNLNHDAMYWYRQDPGQGLRLIYYSQIVNDFQKGDIAEGYSVSREKKESFPLTVTSAQKNPTAFYLCASSGRGNEQYFGPGTRLTVT.

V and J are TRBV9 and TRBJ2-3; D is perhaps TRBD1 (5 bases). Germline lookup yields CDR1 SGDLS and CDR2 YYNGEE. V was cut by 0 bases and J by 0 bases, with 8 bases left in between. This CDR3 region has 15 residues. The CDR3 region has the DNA TGTGCCAGCAGCGTAGGCAGGGCTAGCACAGATACGCAGTATTTT. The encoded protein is CASSVGRASTDTQYF. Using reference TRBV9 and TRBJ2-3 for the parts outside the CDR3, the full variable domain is DSGVTQTPKHLITATGQRVTLRCSPRSGDLSVYWYQQSLDQGLQFLIQYYNGEERAKGNILERFSAQQFPDLHSELNLSSLELGDSALYFCASSVGRASTDTQYFGPGTRLTVL.